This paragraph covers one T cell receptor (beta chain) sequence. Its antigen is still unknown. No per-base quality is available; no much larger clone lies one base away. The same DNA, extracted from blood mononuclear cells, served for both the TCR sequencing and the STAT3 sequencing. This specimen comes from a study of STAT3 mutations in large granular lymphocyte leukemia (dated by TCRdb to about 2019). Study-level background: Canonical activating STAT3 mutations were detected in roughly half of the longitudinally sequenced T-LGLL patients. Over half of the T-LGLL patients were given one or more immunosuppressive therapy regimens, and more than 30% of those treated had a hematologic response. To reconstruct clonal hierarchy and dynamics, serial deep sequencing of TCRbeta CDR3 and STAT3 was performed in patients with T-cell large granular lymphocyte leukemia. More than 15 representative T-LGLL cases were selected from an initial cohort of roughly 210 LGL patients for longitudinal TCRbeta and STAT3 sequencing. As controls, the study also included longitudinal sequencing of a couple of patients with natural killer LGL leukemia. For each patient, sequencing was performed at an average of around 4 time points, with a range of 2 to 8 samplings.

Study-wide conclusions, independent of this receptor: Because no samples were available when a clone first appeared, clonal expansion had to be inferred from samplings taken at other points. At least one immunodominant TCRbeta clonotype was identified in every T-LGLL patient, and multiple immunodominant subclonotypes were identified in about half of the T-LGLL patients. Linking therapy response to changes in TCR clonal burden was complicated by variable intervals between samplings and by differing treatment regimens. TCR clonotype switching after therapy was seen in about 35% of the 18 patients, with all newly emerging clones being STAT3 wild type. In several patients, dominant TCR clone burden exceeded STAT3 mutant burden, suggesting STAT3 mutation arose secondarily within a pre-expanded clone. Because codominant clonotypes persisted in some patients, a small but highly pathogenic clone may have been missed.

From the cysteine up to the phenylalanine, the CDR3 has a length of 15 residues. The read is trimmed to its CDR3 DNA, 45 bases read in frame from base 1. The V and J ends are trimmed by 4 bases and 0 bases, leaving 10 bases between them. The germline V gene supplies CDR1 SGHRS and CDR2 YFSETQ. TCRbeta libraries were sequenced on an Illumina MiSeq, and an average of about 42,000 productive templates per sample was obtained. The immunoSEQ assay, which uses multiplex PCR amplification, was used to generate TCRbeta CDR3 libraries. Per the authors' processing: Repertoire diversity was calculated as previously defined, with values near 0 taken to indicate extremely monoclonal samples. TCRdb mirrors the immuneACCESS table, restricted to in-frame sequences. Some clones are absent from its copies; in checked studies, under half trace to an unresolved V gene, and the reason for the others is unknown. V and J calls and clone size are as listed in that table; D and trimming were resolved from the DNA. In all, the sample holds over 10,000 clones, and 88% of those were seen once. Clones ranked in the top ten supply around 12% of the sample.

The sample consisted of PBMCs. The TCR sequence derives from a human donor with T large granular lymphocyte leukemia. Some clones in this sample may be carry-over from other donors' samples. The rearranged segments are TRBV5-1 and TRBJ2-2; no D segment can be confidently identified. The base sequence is TGCGCCAGCAGCCTAGAAGGGCCGAACACCGGGGAGCTGTTTTTT. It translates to CASSLEGPNTGELFF. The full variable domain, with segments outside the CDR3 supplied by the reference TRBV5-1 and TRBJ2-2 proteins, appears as KAGVTQTPRYLIKTRGQQVTLSCSPISGHRSVSWYQQTPGQGLQFLFEYFSETQRNKGNFPGRFSGRQFSNSRSEMNVSTLELGDSALYLCASSLEGPNTGELFFGEGSRLTVL.